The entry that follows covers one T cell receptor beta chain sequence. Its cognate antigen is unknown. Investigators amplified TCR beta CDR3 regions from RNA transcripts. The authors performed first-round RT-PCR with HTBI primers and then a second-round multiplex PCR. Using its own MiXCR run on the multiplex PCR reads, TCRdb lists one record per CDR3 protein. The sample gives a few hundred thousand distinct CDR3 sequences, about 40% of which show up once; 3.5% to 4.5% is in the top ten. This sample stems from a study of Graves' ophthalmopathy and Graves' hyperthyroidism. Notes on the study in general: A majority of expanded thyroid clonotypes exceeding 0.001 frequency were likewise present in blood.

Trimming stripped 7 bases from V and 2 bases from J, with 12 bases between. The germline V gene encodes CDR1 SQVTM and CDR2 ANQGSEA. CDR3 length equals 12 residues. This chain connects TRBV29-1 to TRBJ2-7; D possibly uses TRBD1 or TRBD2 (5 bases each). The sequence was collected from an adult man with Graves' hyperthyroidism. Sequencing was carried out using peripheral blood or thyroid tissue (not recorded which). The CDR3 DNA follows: TGCAGCGCCGCCGGGACCCCCTACGAGCAGTACTTC. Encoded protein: CSAAGTPYEQYF.